The rows below give T cell receptor beta chains drawn from one sample of a study of response to subunit inactivated influenza vaccine. TCRdb re-called the RT-PCR reads with MiXCR, one entry per CDR3 protein. The table lists 500,000 or so distinct CDR3 sequences, approximately 15% of them singletons. This sample comprised CD4+ T cells sorted from PBMCs, obtained less than 25 months after vaccination. These receptors came from a man in his fifties or sixties who received an inactivated influenza vaccine. Both conserved end residues are part of each CDR3.

j_gene	v_gene	CDR3aa
TRBJ2-3	TRBV28	CASSSPTTRFGTDTQYF
TRBJ1-4	TRBV4-3	CASSQRGATNEKLFF
TRBJ2-5	TRBV3-1	CASSRTTGTSVQETQYF
TRBJ2-5	TRBV24-1	CATSAPDSQETQYF
TRBJ1-5	TRBV24-1	CATSDRGDRDSNQPQHF
TRBJ2-7	TRBV28	CASSLSQESYEQYF
TRBJ1-2	TRBV21-1	CASSKVWTLKPNYGYTF
TRBJ1-2	TRBV29-1	CSVDWGRSGYTF
TRBJ1-5	TRBV7-6	CASSLEARGAGQPQHF
TRBJ2-7	TRBV7-2	CASSLAPRQGHEQYF
TRBJ2-3	TRBV27	CASSPFWYSTDTQYF
TRBJ1-2	TRBV7-2	CASTPRRTAVYGYTF
TRBJ2-2	TRBV12-3/TRBV12-4	CASSLTGKNGELFF
TRBJ2-3	TRBV5-6	CASSRRQRATQYF
TRBJ2-5	TRBV3-1	CASSQVMAKGETQYF
TRBJ2-2	TRBV10-3	CASTLDRNTGELFF
TRBJ2-5	TRBV20-1	CSASTTMSARGGETQYF
TRBJ2-3	TRBV10-3	CAISVADTQYF
TRBJ2-7	TRBV6-2/TRBV6-3	CASSYNFGTYLTYEQYF
TRBJ2-7	TRBV12-3/TRBV12-4	CASSWDTGYEQYF
TRBJ2-3	TRBV5-1	CASSFGASGRDTQYF
TRBJ2-5	TRBV29-1	CSVVAGSSTRYF
TRBJ1-3	TRBV5-5	CASSPNPGRDSGNTIYF
TRBJ1-1	TRBV12-3/TRBV12-4	CASSTTGVPEAFF
TRBJ2-1	TRBV11-3	CASSFSSGGRNVQFF
TRBJ1-3	TRBV5-6	CASSLWWTGNTIYF
TRBJ1-1	TRBV13	CATGLGGVATEAFF
TRBJ2-3	TRBV10-1	CASSEWQSTDTQYF
TRBJ2-1	TRBV5-1	CASSAGLAGVEQFF
TRBJ2-3	TRBV20-1	CSANALGLASTDTQYF
TRBJ2-5	TRBV28	CANQAGQSETQYF
TRBJ1-2	TRBV14	CASSQDRLYYGYTF
TRBJ2-1	TRBV29-1	CSQTIYNEQFF
TRBJ1-2	TRBV6-5	CASNFRGESNYGYTF
TRBJ2-5	TRBV18	CASSPPSAGTQETQYF
TRBJ2-4	TRBV5-1	CASSHVGTALAKNIQYF
TRBJ2-3	TRBV7-2	CASSFRRDPSTDTQYF
TRBJ1-6	TRBV4-1	CASSLRQTNSPLHF
TRBJ2-3	TRBV7-2	CASSIRDPDTQYF
TRBJ2-7	TRBV29-1	CSVEPRGSSEQYF
TRBJ1-4	TRBV6-2/TRBV6-3	CASSSEMFTTNEKLFF
TRBJ2-1	TRBV2	CASGPTRSYNEQFF
TRBJ1-2	TRBV19	CASSIRTGFNYGYTF
TRBJ2-1	TRBV7-6	CASSLTSRLFGEQFF
TRBJ2-1	TRBV6-1	CASSPAGTYNEQFF
TRBJ2-3	TRBV20-1	CSELGLAGGTDTQYF
TRBJ2-2	TRBV4-2	CASSRRTGQNTGELFF
TRBJ2-3	TRBV12-3/TRBV12-4	CASSFGTSLYPTDTQYF
TRBJ2-7	TRBV3-1	CASSRDWGASGGYEQYF
TRBJ2-3	TRBV27	CASSFLVGLASGSDTQYF
TRBJ1-4	TRBV15	CATSRELTNEKLFF
TRBJ2-1	TRBV10-3	CATQSNEQFF
TRBJ2-5	TRBV6-1	CASSHTSGPETQYF
TRBJ2-1	TRBV20-1	CSANGLAGGPGHEQFF
TRBJ2-2	TRBV6-1	CASSLDRGRTGELFF
TRBJ2-1	TRBV5-1	CASSLELAVNEQFF
TRBJ2-5	TRBV27	CASSSRQGRGETQYF
TRBJ2-7	TRBV20-1	CSARTRDRYSYEQYF
TRBJ2-1	TRBV12-3/TRBV12-4	CASSLSSGRLNEQFF